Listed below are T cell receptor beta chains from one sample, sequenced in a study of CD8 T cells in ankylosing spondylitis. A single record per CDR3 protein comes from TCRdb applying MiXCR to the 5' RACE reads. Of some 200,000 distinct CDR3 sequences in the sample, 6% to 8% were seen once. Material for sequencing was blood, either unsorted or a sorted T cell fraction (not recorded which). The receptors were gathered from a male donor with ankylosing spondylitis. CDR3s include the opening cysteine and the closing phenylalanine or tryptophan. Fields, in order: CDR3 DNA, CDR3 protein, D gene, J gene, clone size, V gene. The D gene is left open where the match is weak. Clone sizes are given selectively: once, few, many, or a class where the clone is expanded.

cdr3_nt: TGTGCCAGCAGTTACTCGTCAGGGTCGGTCAACTATGGCTACACCTTC
cdr3_aa: CASSYSSGSVNYGYTF
d_call: -
j_call: TRBJ1-2
clone_size: many
v_call: TRBV6-5

cdr3_nt: TGTGCCACCAGCAGGGAGCGGGGGGCTAGGAATGAGCAGTTCTTC
cdr3_aa: CATSRERGARNEQFF
d_call: TRBD2
j_call: TRBJ2-1
clone_size: many
v_call: TRBV15

cdr3_nt: TGTGCCAGCAGTTCACCCCGAGGGGGGCCTCCTCGAGCTTTCTTT
cdr3_aa: CASSSPRGGPPRAFF
d_call: -
j_call: TRBJ1-1
clone_size: -
v_call: TRBV28

cdr3_nt: TGTGCCAGCACCTTACCGGGGACAGGGACTTACAATGAGCAGTTCTTC
cdr3_aa: CASTLPGTGTYNEQFF
d_call: TRBD1
j_call: TRBJ2-1
clone_size: many
v_call: TRBV11-2

cdr3_nt: TGCAGCGGTCGATTGGAGAACACTGAAGCTTTCTTT
cdr3_aa: CSGRLENTEAFF
d_call: -
j_call: TRBJ1-1
clone_size: few
v_call: TRBV29-1

cdr3_nt: TGTGCCAGCAGCCAGGACGGGAGGATGTCCTACGAGCAGTACTTC
cdr3_aa: CASSQDGRMSYEQYF
d_call: TRBD2
j_call: TRBJ2-7
clone_size: few
v_call: TRBV4-2

cdr3_nt: TGTGCCAGCAGTTCAACTCAGGGGGCACGGGCCAAAAACATTCAGTACTTC
cdr3_aa: CASSSTQGARAKNIQYF
d_call: TRBD1
j_call: TRBJ2-4
clone_size: -
v_call: TRBV7-9

cdr3_nt: TGCGCCAGCAGCCAAGGTGCAGGGGCAGTTGAAGCTTTCTTT
cdr3_aa: CASSQGAGAVEAFF
d_call: -
j_call: TRBJ1-1
clone_size: many
v_call: TRBV4-1

cdr3_nt: TGTGCCAGCAGCTTAGGCCCCCGAGGCACCGGGGAGCTGTTTTTT
cdr3_aa: CASSLGPRGTGELFF
d_call: -
j_call: TRBJ2-2
clone_size: few
v_call: TRBV7-6

cdr3_nt: TGTGCCAGCAGCTTTTACCAGGGCCAGTACAATGAGCAGTTCTTC
cdr3_aa: CASSFYQGQYNEQFF
d_call: -
j_call: TRBJ2-1
clone_size: many
v_call: TRBV7-3

cdr3_nt: TGTGCCAGCAGCTCTTCAGCTTCGTCCGACCTAGCGGGAGGCTACAATGAGCAGTTCTTC
cdr3_aa: CASSSSASSDLAGGYNEQFF
d_call: TRBD2
j_call: TRBJ2-1
clone_size: many
v_call: TRBV11-2

cdr3_nt: TGTGCCAGCACCTTGACGGCACCACGATATGGCTACACCTTC
cdr3_aa: CASTLTAPRYGYTF
d_call: -
j_call: TRBJ1-2
clone_size: many
v_call: TRBV5-8

cdr3_nt: TGTGCCAGCAGCGACGAGCCGGGACTAGGGAAGTATGAGCAGTTCTTC
cdr3_aa: CASSDEPGLGKYEQFF
d_call: TRBD2
j_call: TRBJ2-1
clone_size: -
v_call: TRBV7-9

cdr3_nt: TGTGCCAGCAGTGAGGACAGGAGCACCGGGGAGCTGTTTTTT
cdr3_aa: CASSEDRSTGELFF
d_call: TRBD1
j_call: TRBJ2-2
clone_size: many
v_call: TRBV25-1

cdr3_nt: TGTGCCAGCAGCTTAGGACAGGAGGGGCGCGAGCAGTACTTC
cdr3_aa: CASSLGQEGREQYF
d_call: -
j_call: TRBJ2-7
clone_size: many
v_call: TRBV7-6

cdr3_nt: TGTGCCAGCAGCTTAGCGGACAGTCGGCGCTTCTACGAGCAGTACTTC
cdr3_aa: CASSLADSRRFYEQYF
d_call: -
j_call: TRBJ2-7
clone_size: many
v_call: TRBV7-6

cdr3_nt: TGTGCCAGCAGCGTAGAGATACGAGGGAACGATGAGCAGTTCTTC
cdr3_aa: CASSVEIRGNDEQFF
d_call: -
j_call: TRBJ2-1
clone_size: -
v_call: TRBV9

cdr3_nt: TGTGCCATCAGGGACAGCGTATGGGGCGATTCACCCCTCCACTTT
cdr3_aa: CAIRDSVWGDSPLHF
d_call: -
j_call: TRBJ1-6
clone_size: many
v_call: TRBV10-3

cdr3_nt: TGCGCCAGCAGACGGACCTCTGGGGCCAACGTCCTGACTTTC
cdr3_aa: CASRRTSGANVLTF
d_call: -
j_call: TRBJ2-6
clone_size: many
v_call: TRBV5-1

cdr3_nt: TGTGCCAGCAGTCCCCGGGAGCGGGAGCGATACAATGAGCAGTTCTTC
cdr3_aa: CASSPRERERYNEQFF
d_call: TRBD2
j_call: TRBJ2-1
clone_size: many
v_call: TRBV12-3/TRBV12-4

cdr3_nt: TGCGCCAGCAGCTTGTGGGTCGGGGCGGAGTATGGCTACACCTTC
cdr3_aa: CASSLWVGAEYGYTF
d_call: -
j_call: TRBJ1-2
clone_size: many
v_call: TRBV5-1

cdr3_nt: TGTGCCACCAGCGGTTTTCGGGGCACTGAAGCTTTCTTT
cdr3_aa: CATSGFRGTEAFF
d_call: -
j_call: TRBJ1-1
clone_size: many
v_call: TRBV15

cdr3_nt: TGTGCCAGCTCACCGCCGGACGAGAGCTCCTACGAGCAGTACTTC
cdr3_aa: CASSPPDESSYEQYF
d_call: -
j_call: TRBJ2-7
clone_size: few
v_call: TRBV18

cdr3_nt: TGTGCCAGCAGTAGCAGGGAAAAGGACTACGAGCAGTACTTC
cdr3_aa: CASSSREKDYEQYF
d_call: -
j_call: TRBJ2-7
clone_size: many
v_call: TRBV12-3/TRBV12-4

cdr3_nt: TGTGCCAGCAGTTTGAGAGACAGCAACACCGGGGAGCTGTTTTTT
cdr3_aa: CASSLRDSNTGELFF
d_call: -
j_call: TRBJ2-2
clone_size: many
v_call: TRBV27

cdr3_nt: TGTGCTAGTGGTTTGGTACAGGGGACGGACTACCACAAATTCACAGATACGCAGTATTTT
cdr3_aa: CASGLVQGTDYHKFTDTQYF
d_call: -
j_call: TRBJ2-3
clone_size: few
v_call: TRBV12-5

cdr3_nt: TGTGCCAGCAGTTCCATCCGGGACAGGAGGTTCGAGCAGTACTTC
cdr3_aa: CASSSIRDRRFEQYF
d_call: TRBD1
j_call: TRBJ2-7
clone_size: many
v_call: TRBV6-5

cdr3_nt: TGTGCCAGCAGCTTAGACAGCCACGAGCAGTACTTC
cdr3_aa: CASSLDSHEQYF
d_call: -
j_call: TRBJ2-7
clone_size: many
v_call: TRBV7-8

cdr3_nt: TGTGCCAGTAGTATTGGAAGCGGGAGGTTCTACGAGCAGTACTTC
cdr3_aa: CASSIGSGRFYEQYF
d_call: TRBD2
j_call: TRBJ2-7
clone_size: few
v_call: TRBV19

cdr3_nt: TGTGCCAGCAGCCAGGCGGACAGGGGGCTTTGGTACGAGCAGTACTTC
cdr3_aa: CASSQADRGLWYEQYF
d_call: TRBD1
j_call: TRBJ2-7
clone_size: few
v_call: TRBV4-2

cdr3_nt: TGTGCCAGCAGTTCAGCGGGAGGGACCTACGAGCAGTACTTC
cdr3_aa: CASSSAGGTYEQYF
d_call: TRBD2
j_call: TRBJ2-7
clone_size: many
v_call: TRBV28

cdr3_nt: TGTGCCAGCAGTTTCCCATTGACAGGGATCCCCTACGAGCAGTACTTC
cdr3_aa: CASSFPLTGIPYEQYF
d_call: TRBD1
j_call: TRBJ2-7
clone_size: many
v_call: TRBV28

cdr3_nt: TGTGCCAGCAGCCAGGACAGGGGTACCTTCCAAGAGACCCAGTACTTC
cdr3_aa: CASSQDRGTFQETQYF
d_call: TRBD1
j_call: TRBJ2-5
clone_size: few
v_call: TRBV7-9

cdr3_nt: TGTGCCAGCAGCTTGCTGAGTCTTCTCACCGGGGAGCTGTTTTTT
cdr3_aa: CASSLLSLLTGELFF
d_call: -
j_call: TRBJ2-2
clone_size: few
v_call: TRBV5-5

cdr3_nt: TGCGCCAGCAGCCAAGTGTCGCGGAGCCTTGAAGCTTTCTTT
cdr3_aa: CASSQVSRSLEAFF
d_call: -
j_call: TRBJ1-1
clone_size: many
v_call: TRBV4-3

cdr3_nt: TGTGCCAGCAGTTACTTCGGACTAGCGGGAGGGGGGGAGCAGTTCTTC
cdr3_aa: CASSYFGLAGGGEQFF
d_call: TRBD2
j_call: TRBJ2-1
clone_size: many
v_call: TRBV6-2/TRBV6-3

cdr3_nt: TGCGCCAGCAGCCCCAAGCACTCCTACGAGCAGTACTTC
cdr3_aa: CASSPKHSYEQYF
d_call: -
j_call: TRBJ2-7
clone_size: many
v_call: TRBV4-3

cdr3_nt: TGCGCCAGCAGCCCACGCCGGGACAGCCCGAGATCTGGACAGTACTTC
cdr3_aa: CASSPRRDSPRSGQYF
d_call: TRBD1
j_call: TRBJ2-4
clone_size: many
v_call: TRBV5-1

cdr3_nt: TGTGCCAGCAGCCAAAGCCACGGACTAGCGGTTGAGACCCAGTACTTC
cdr3_aa: CASSQSHGLAVETQYF
d_call: TRBD2
j_call: TRBJ2-5
clone_size: -
v_call: TRBV4-2

cdr3_nt: TGTGCCAGCAGTTCCTACCCTGGGGTTGGTGGCTACACCTTC
cdr3_aa: CASSSYPGVGGYTF
d_call: -
j_call: TRBJ1-2
clone_size: many
v_call: TRBV27

cdr3_nt: TGTGCCAGCAGTTTAGGTCCAGGGGCAACTAATGAAAAACTGTTTTTT
cdr3_aa: CASSLGPGATNEKLFF
d_call: -
j_call: TRBJ1-4
clone_size: many
v_call: TRBV27

cdr3_nt: TGTGCCACCAGTGATTTTGCCCTAGCGGGAGAGGGTGACACCGGGGAGCTGTTTTTT
cdr3_aa: CATSDFALAGEGDTGELFF
d_call: TRBD2
j_call: TRBJ2-2
clone_size: -
v_call: TRBV24-1

cdr3_nt: TGTGCCAGCAGCCCCATGTCCGGAGGGGGCGAGAACGCAACTAATGAAAAACTGTTTTTT
cdr3_aa: CASSPMSGGGENATNEKLFF
d_call: TRBD1
j_call: TRBJ1-4
clone_size: many
v_call: TRBV11-1

cdr3_nt: TGTGCCAGCATCCGAAGGACAGGGTCAGGAGAGACCCAGTACTTC
cdr3_aa: CASIRRTGSGETQYF
d_call: TRBD1
j_call: TRBJ2-5
clone_size: many
v_call: TRBV27

cdr3_nt: TGCAGCGTTGCGGGGAGCCTCGAGCAGTTCTTC
cdr3_aa: CSVAGSLEQFF
d_call: -
j_call: TRBJ2-1
clone_size: many
v_call: TRBV29-1